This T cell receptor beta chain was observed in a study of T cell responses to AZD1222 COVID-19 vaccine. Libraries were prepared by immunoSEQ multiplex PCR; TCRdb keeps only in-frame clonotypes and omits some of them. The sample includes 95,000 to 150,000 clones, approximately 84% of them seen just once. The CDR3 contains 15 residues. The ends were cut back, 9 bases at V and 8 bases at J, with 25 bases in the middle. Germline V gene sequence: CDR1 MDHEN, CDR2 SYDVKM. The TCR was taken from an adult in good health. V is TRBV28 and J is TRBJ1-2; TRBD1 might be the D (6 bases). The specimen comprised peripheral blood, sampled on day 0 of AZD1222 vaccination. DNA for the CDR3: TGTGCCAGTTTCCCGACAGGATTCAAACGGGTCGGCTACACCTTC. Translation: CASFPTGFKRVGYTF.